This T cell receptor (beta chain) appears in the sequencing data of a study of cytomegalovirus exposure and HLA in healthy donors (dated by TCRdb to about 2017). Broadly, across the study: In an earlier analysis of 450 to 750 of the donors, approximately 300 Gb of sequence data and some 120 million unique TCR beta sequences from about 180 million T cells were reported. An early release covering about 600 HLA-typed donors comprised 300 to 350 gigabases of sequencing data and roughly 86 million unique TCR sequences. Of the roughly 420 genotyped donors, less than 90% were placed in the genetic ancestry cluster associated with self-reported Caucasian donors. The study was designed to test whether signatures of past pathogen exposure could be identified by cataloging public T cell receptors. The study profiled the T cell repertoires of 500 to 800 subjects by immunosequencing and related them to cytomegalovirus serostatus. A separate validation cohort of 100 to 150 different subjects was used in addition to the 666-subject first cohort. To predict cytomegalovirus infection status, the study combined high-throughput TCR immunosequencing, statistical association of individual TCRs with disease status, and machine learning. To study patterns of TCR occurrence, a later analysis re-analyzed previously published TCR beta repertoires from hundreds of donors and added high-resolution HLA genotyping. Rather than drawing on any new phenotypic data, the later analysis identified candidate immune exposures from TCR beta sequences and the way those sequences occurred across donors. To decide whether each TCR beta V gene segment behaved as functional or pseudogenic, an earlier analysis of fewer than 750 of the donors relied on high-throughput TCR beta sequencing. Donor age, sex, ethnicity and CMV serostatus were compiled alongside the repertoire data. A later genetic analysis used genome-wide SNP genotypes for 398 of the 666 donors, treating that subset as a discovery cohort. All discovery cohort repertoires had been generated using a single sequencing platform. Both class I and class II loci were covered by HLA typing, at four-digit resolution. Typing coverage varied by locus: roughly 629-630 donors for A, B, C, DRB1 and DQB1; under 550 for DQA1; more than 600 for DPA1; around 450 for DPB1. Four or five DR-DQ haplotypes were handled as single units for association and clustering because linkage in the cohort was strong. On average, roughly 200,000 unique TCR beta nucleotide sequences were sequenced per donor among about 400 genotyped donors of the cohort, with roughly 19% of those sequences being non-productive. Summary of the overall study and its limitations: In an earlier analysis of 587 of the donors, most TCR beta V segments were observed in productive rearrangements about 87% or about 30% of the time, broadly matching IMGT annotations. A later analysis associated about 17,000 TCR beta sequences with specific HLA alleles at a false discovery rate of 0.05. Sequencing depth was assumed to be roughly uniform across donors in the presence/absence analyses, though that assumption may not hold. Some IMGT-functional V segments, including TRBV6-2 and TRBV6-3, could not be distinguished by the 87-base-pair reads and were therefore excluded. According to a later genetic analysis, donors in an Asian-associated ancestry cluster had fewer N-insertions in productive TCRs than the approximately 670-donor mean. A later analysis found that HLA-associated TCR beta chains were more clonally expanded and had lower generation probabilities than equally common non-associated chains. The study gave a list of 150 to 200 TCR beta chains associated with cytomegalovirus. A further reported finding was that TCR beta sequences accurately predicted the HLA-A and HLA-B alleles for most subjects in the first cohort. A cluster of highly shared sequence variants was judged likely to represent a technical artifact of the sequencing pipeline. Strong co-occurrence of HLA alleles, especially DR and DQ, made assigning TCR associations to individual alleles difficult. The cohort was sequenced for TCR beta chains only, and without alpha or paired-chain data the features that could be detected were limited. A later analysis found that most CMV-associated TCR beta chains appeared HLA-restricted, with HLA associations seemingly driven largely by CMV exposure. It was suggested by the authors that the approach could potentially be generalized to other disease states and immunological phenotypes. Because HLA typing was missing for some donors at each locus, association tests included only the typed subset. Cytomegalovirus status was reported to be diagnosed by the classifier with high specificity and sensitivity in both the original and validation cohorts. A few of the identified cytomegalovirus-associated TCR beta chains were confirmed in vitro to be specific for cytomegalovirus antigens. Because counts were too low, roughly 17 rarely observed V segments, including chromosome 9 orphons, were left out of the earlier analysis of roughly 600 of the donors. CMV serostatus was the only immune exposure information available for the cohort. Most TCR sequences were seen in very few donors, while some public TCRs were found in many individuals. V-gene and J-gene trimming of TCR beta chains was associated with a missense DCLRE1C variant in a later genetic analysis, and the association was replicated in an independent cohort. A later analysis reported that several top co-occurrence clusters appeared linked to parvovirus B19, influenza, CMV and Epstein-Barr virus. In a later analysis, the rate of TCR association differed among HLA loci, with DRB1 alleles having the most associated TCRs and HLA-C alleles having the fewest. Correlated functional status among segregating V segments might reflect linkage disequilibrium, but an unknown experimental factor could not be ruled out.

The germline V gene (reference sequence) provides CDR1 SEHNR and CDR2 FQNEAQ. Reading from cysteine to phenylalanine, the CDR3 counts 14 amino acids. Only the CDR3 DNA is retained, 42 bases long and in frame from the first base. The germline ends are 12 bases apart after V is trimmed by 3 bases and J by 5 bases. Library prep was done by the immunoSEQ multiplex PCR assay. For the multiplex PCR, a mixture combining 60 forward primers for TCR Vbeta segments and 13 reverse primers for TCR Jbeta segments was used. A multiplex PCR assay on genomic DNA amplified the CDR3 region of rearranged TCR beta genes. On the Illumina HiSeq System, the amplified TCR beta libraries were sequenced as 87-base-pair reads. The original methods were these. A later analysis counted about 80 million unique TCR beta chains across the approximately 700 repertoires, and 9.5 million to 11 million of these chains were shared by at least two donors. A nearest-neighbor algorithm error-corrected the raw reads and collapsed the reads into unique sequences, merging closely related sequences to remove PCR and sequencing errors. Alignment of CDR3 sequences to IMGT reference sequences was used to assign V, D and J gene segments. Each retained sequence needed at least a six-nucleotide match to both a V gene segment and a J gene segment. Rearrangements were classified as productive when the CDR3 lacked stop codons and remained in frame with V and J, and all other rearrangements were classified as non-productive. CDR3 was defined by IMGT convention, running from the second conserved V-encoded cysteine to the conserved J-encoded phenylalanine. The earlier analysis of 500 to 600 of the donors excluded sequences that lacked an unambiguous match to a single V gene segment. An earlier analysis of about 600 of the donors called V segments functional above 56.7% productive rearrangements and segregating when the between-donor standard deviation exceeded 5%. A statistical classification framework was developed to diagnose cytomegalovirus status using the catalog of TCR beta chain sequences. In a later analysis, V and J genes were assigned by comparing TCR nucleotide sequences against IMGT/GENE-DB human TR gene sequences. In a later analysis, CDR3 sequences and most-parsimonious VDJ recombination scenarios were assigned using the TCRdist pipeline. A later analysis defined each TCR beta chain by its CDR3 amino acid sequence plus V-gene family, and excluded reads lacking a unique V-gene family. To address suspected cross-contamination and a sequencing artifact, a later analysis removed 550 to 750 highly shared, low-generation-probability nucleotide sequences. A later analysis calculated a clonal expansion index for each public chain from normalized within-repertoire ranks of inferred template counts. A later analysis computed generation probabilities with a VDJ recombination model fitted to out-of-frame rearrangements, and checked the results against IGoR. In a later analysis, TCR-TCR, TCR-HLA and TCR-CMV co-occurrence was scored with hypergeometric tests, and a repertoire-size bias correction was applied to TCR pairs. In a later analysis, false discovery rates were estimated by permuting HLA or CMV assignments 20 times. In a later analysis, co-occurring TCRs were grouped using DBSCAN, and TCRdist sequence similarity was added for clustering within HLA-allele-positive subsets. Repertoires with fewer than 30,000 or more than 120,000 public chains, plus five repertoires with anomalous nucleotide sharing, were excluded from co-occurrence clustering. Entries here come from immuneACCESS through TCRdb and include only in-frame sequences with V and J called. Some clones fail to appear in such tables; in the studies checked, an unresolved V gene covers under half of the shortfall, and the cause of the remainder is unknown. That table is the source of V, J and clone size, and D and trimming were worked out from the DNA. For this sample the table gives around 140,000 clones, of which roughly 80% were detected only once. The ten most abundant clones make up less than 10% of the sample.

Comments on this clone: The clone's antigen remains unknown. The record has no base qualities; no much larger clone is one base away.

In total, 630 or so healthy bone marrow donors made up the cohort. Cohort members were all nominally healthy when sampled, although unrecorded immune exposures were likely present. The donor tested CMV seropositive and was one of the 289 seropositive cohort members. A peripheral blood sample was provided by each donor, and peripheral blood mononuclear cells were used for TCR beta sequencing. The Qiagen DNeasy Blood Extraction Kit was used to extract genomic DNA from the blood cell samples. Recombination linked TRBV7-9 to TRBJ2-3; possibly the D gene is TRBD2, per 5 matching bases. The receptor was derived from a woman between 45 and 60 years old in good health and CMV-seropositive. The material sequenced was PBMCs. The CDR3 corresponds to CASSFEGVRDTQYF. In nucleotide form, the sequence is TGTGCCAGCAGCTTTGAGGGAGTAAGAGATACGCAGTATTTT.